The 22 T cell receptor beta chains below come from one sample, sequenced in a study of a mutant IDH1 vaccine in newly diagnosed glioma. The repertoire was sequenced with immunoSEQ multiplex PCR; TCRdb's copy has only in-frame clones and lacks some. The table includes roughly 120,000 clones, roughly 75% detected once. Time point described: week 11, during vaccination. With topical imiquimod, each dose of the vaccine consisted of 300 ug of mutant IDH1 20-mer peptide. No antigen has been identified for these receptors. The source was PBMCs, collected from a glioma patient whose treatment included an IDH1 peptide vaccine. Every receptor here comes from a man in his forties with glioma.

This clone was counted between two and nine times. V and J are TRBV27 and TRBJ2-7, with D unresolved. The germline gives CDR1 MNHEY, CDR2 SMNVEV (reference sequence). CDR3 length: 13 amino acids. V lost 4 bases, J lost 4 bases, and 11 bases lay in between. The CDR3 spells CASSSSTDYEQYF. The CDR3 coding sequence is TGTGCCAGCAGTTCCTCTACCGATTACGAGCAGTACTTC.

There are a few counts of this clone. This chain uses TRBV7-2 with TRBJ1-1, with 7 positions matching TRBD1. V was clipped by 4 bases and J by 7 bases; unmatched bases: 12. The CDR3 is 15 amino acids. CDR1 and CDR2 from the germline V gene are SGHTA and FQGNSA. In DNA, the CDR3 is TGTGCCAGCAGCTCCCAAGGGACAGCGTACCTTGAAGCTTTCTTT. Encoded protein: CASSSQGTAYLEAFF.

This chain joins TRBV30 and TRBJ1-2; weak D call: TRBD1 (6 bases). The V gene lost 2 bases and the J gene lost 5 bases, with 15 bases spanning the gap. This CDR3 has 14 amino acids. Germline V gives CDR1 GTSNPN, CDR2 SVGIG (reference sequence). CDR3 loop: CAWSPQVGAYGYTF. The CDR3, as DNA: TGTGCCTGGAGTCCACAGGTGGGGGCTTATGGCTACACCTTC.

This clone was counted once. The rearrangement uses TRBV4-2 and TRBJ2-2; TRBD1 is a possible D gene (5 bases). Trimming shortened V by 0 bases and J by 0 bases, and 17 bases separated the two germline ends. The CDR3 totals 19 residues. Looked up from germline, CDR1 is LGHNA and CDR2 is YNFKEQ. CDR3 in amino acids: CASSQDMWAARANTGELFF. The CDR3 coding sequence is TGTGCCAGCAGCCAAGATATGTGGGCCGCCAGGGCGAACACCGGGGAGCTGTTTTTT.

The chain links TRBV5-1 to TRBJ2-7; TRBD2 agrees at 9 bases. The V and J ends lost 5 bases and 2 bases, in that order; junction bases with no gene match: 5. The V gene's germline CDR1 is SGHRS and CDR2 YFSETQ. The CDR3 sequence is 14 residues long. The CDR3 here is CASRFLAGTYEQYF. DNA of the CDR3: TGCGCCAGCAGGTTCCTAGCGGGAACCTACGAGCAGTACTTC. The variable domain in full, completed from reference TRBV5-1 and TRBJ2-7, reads KAGVTQTPRYLIKTRGQQVTLSCSPISGHRSVSWYQQTPGQGLQFLFEYFSETQRNKGNFPGRFSGRQFSNSRSEMNVSTLELGDSALYLCASRFLAGTYEQYFGPGTRLTVT.

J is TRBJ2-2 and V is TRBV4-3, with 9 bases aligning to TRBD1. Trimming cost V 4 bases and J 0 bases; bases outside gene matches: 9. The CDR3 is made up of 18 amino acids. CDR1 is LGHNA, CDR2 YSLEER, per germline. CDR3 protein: CASSLSLRQGANTGELFF. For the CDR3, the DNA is TGCGCCAGCAGCCTTTCCCTCCGACAGGGGGCGAACACCGGGGAGCTGTTTTTT.

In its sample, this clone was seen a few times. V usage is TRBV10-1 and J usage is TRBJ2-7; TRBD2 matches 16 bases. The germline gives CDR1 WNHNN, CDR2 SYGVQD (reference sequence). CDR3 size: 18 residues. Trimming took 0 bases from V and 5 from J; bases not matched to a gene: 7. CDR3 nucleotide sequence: TGCGCCAGCAGTGAGTCAGGGACTAGCGGGAGGGCCGTCGACGAGCAGTACTTC. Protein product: CASSESGTSGRAVDEQYF.

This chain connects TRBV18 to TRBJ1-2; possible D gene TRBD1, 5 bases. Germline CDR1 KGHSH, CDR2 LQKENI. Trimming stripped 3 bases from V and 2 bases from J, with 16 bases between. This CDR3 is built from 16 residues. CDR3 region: CASSPIGEGANYGYTF. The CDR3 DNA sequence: TGTGCCAGCTCACCCATAGGGGAGGGCGCAAACTATGGCTACACCTTC.

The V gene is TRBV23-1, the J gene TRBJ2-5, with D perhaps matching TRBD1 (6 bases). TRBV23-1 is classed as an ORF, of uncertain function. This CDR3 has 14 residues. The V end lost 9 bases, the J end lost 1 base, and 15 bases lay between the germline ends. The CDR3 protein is CASLFLRGQETQYF. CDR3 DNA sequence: TGCGCCAGTCTATTCCTCAGGGGCCAAGAGACCCAGTACTTC.

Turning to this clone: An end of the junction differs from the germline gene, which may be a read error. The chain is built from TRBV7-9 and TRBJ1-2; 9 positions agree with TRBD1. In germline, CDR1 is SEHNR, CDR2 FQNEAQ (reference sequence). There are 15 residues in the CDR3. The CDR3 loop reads CASSLGTGSTYGYTF. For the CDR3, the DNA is TGCGCCAGCAGCCTCGGGACAGGGAGCACCTATGGCTACACCTTC.

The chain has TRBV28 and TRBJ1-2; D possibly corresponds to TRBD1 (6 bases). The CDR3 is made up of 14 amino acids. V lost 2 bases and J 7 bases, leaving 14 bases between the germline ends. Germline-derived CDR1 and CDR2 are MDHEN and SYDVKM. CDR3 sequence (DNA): TGTGCCAGCAGTTTACGAGGGGGGGATCGTGGCTACACCTTC. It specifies CASSLRGGDRGYTF.

The CDR3 DNA reads as TGTGCCAGCAGTTCCCGACCGACAGGCGAGACCCAGTACTTC. Its translation: CASSSRPTGETQYF. This chain connects TRBV6-1 to TRBJ2-5, with a possible D match to TRBD1 (6 bases). Deletions cut 5 bases from V and 5 bases from J, with 15 bases between. Per the germline V gene, CDR1 is MNHNS and CDR2 is SASEGT. The CDR3 consists of 14 residues.

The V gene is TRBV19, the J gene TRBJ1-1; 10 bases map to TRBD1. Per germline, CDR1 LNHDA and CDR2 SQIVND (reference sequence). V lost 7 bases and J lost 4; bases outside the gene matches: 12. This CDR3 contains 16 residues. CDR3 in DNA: TGTGCCAGTACCGCCCGTTGGACAGGGGGGGGCACTGAAGCTTTCTTT. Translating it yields CASTARWTGGGTEAFF.

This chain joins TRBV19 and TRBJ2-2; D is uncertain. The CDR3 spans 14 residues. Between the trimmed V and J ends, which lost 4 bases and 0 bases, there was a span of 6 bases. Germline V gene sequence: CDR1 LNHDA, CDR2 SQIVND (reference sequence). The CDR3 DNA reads TGTGCCAGTAGTACAGGTCCGAACACCGGGGAGCTGTTTTTT. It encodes CASSTGPNTGELFF.

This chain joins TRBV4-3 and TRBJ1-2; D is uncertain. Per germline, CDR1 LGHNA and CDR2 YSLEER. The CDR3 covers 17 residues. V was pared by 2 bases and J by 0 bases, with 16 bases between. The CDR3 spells CASSQSLLGRTNYGYTF. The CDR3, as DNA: TGCGCCAGCAGCCAAAGTCTACTCGGACGGACTAACTATGGCTACACCTTC.

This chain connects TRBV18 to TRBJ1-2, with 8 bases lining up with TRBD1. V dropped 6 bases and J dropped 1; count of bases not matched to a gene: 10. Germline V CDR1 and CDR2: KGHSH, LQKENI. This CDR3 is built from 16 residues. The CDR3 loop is CASSKTGDPVNYGYTF. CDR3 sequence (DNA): TGTGCCAGCTCCAAGACAGGGGACCCGGTTAACTATGGCTACACCTTC.

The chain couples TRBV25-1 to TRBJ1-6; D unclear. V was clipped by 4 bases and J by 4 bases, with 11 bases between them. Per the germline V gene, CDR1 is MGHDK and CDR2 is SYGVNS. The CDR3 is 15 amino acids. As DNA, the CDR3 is TGTGCCAGCAGTGCCGATACAATTTATAATTCACCCCTCCACTTT. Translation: CASSADTIYNSPLHF.

The CDR3 is CAWSGLRDRTYEQYF. In nucleotides, the CDR3 is TGTGCCTGGAGTGGCCTCCGGGACAGGACCTACGAGCAGTACTTC. The chain is built from TRBV30 and TRBJ2-7, with 8 bases fitting TRBD1. V lost 1 base and J lost 2; bases outside the gene matches: 7. CDR1 GTSNPN and CDR2 SVGIG come from the germline V gene (reference sequence). This CDR3 has 15 residues.

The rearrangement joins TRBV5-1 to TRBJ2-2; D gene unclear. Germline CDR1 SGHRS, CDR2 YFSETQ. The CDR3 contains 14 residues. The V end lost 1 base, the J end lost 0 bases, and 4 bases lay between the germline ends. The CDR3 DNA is TGCGCCAGCAGCTTGTCGGCGAACACCGGGGAGCTGTTTTTT. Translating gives CASSLSANTGELFF.

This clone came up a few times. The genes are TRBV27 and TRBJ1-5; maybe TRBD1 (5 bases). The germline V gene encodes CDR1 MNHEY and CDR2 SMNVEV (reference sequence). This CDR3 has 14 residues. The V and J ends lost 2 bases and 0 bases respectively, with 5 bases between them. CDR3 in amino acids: CASSLGASNQPQHF. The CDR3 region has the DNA TGTGCCAGCAGTTTAGGGGCTAGCAATCAGCCCCAGCATTTT.

Here the CDR3 DNA reads TGTGCCAGTAGAAAGACAGGACGCAATCAGCCCCAGCATTTT. Translating it yields CASRKTGRNQPQHF. V and J are TRBV19 and TRBJ1-5; tentative D call: TRBD1 (6 bases). V gave up 6 bases and J gave up 2 bases, with 11 bases separating them. Germline V gene sequence: CDR1 LNHDA, CDR2 SQIVND (reference sequence). The CDR3 spans 14 residues.

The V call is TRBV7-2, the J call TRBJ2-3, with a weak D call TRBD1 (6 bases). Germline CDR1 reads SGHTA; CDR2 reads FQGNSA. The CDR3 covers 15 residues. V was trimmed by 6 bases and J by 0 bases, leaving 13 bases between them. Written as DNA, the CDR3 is TGTGCCAGCAGAGAACAGGGAACTAGCACAGATACGCAGTATTTT. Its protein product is CASREQGTSTDTQYF.